The clone carrying this TCR beta chain was found a few times. This specimen belongs to a study of T-cell memory formation after mild COVID-19. Germline CDR1 reads MDHEN; CDR2 reads SYDVKM. The CDR3 runs 14 residues. The V and J ends lost 4 bases and 6 bases, in that order; junction bases with no gene match: 7. TCRdb processed the 5' RACE reads anew with MiXCR; each CDR3 protein has one entry. The data hold 200,000 to 300,000 distinct CDR3 sequences, with over 15% observed a single time. The source of this sequence is a young man who had mild COVID-19 (a few samples of this study predate the infection). Cell type and time point are not known. The sequenced sample was PBMCs or a T cell subset sorted from them (not recorded which). The chain uses TRBV28 and TRBJ2-5; 8 positions agree with TRBD2. The CDR3: CASSSLAGGKTQYF. CDR3 bases: TGTGCCAGCAGTTCCCTGGCGGGGGGAAAGACCCAGTACTTC.